These 14 T cell receptor beta chains were sequenced from one sample in a study of T cell responses to AZD1222 COVID-19 vaccine. The table came from immunoSEQ multiplex PCR; TCRdb's copy has only in-frame clones and leaves some out. The table has about 110,000 clones, 89% seen once. The sample in question was peripheral blood, obtained 28 days after the second AZD1222 dose. These receptors all stem from an adult who received the AZD1222 COVID-19 vaccine.

The V gene is TRBV5-1, the J gene TRBJ1-4; D possibly corresponds to TRBD1 (5 bases). The germline V and J ends were trimmed by 2 bases and 6 bases, with 14 bases remaining between them. This CDR3 region has 15 residues. Germline V CDR1 and CDR2: SGHRS, YFSETQ. CDR3 DNA: TGCGCCAGCAGCTTAACGGGGGACGGACATGAAAAACTGTTTTTT. This codes for CASSLTGDGHEKLFF.

The genes are TRBV11-2 and TRBJ2-1; 11 bases are shared with TRBD2. The V and J ends lost 6 bases and 7 bases, in that order; junction bases with no gene match: 5. Germline-derived CDR1 and CDR2 are SGHAT and FQNNGV. The CDR3 covers 14 residues. The CDR3 DNA reads TGTGCCAGCAGGATAGCGGGAGGGCGGAATGAGCAGTTCTTC. As protein: CASRIAGGRNEQFF.

The CDR3 region has the DNA TGCGCCAGCAGCTTAAGAGTCTGGACAGGGATGGGCAATGAGCAGTTCTTC. It yields the protein CASSLRVWTGMGNEQFF. The rearrangement links TRBV5-1 to TRBJ2-1, with 8 bases fitting TRBD1. The V gene end was trimmed by 2 bases and the J gene end by 6 bases; junction bases not matched to a gene: 13. There are 17 residues in the CDR3. The germline gives CDR1 SGHRS, CDR2 YFSETQ.

CDR3 DNA: TGTGCCAGCAGCTTGGACCCCAAGTACGAGCAGTACTTC. Encoded protein: CASSLDPKYEQYF. The rearrangement joins TRBV11-1 to TRBJ2-7, with unresolved D. Germline V gene sequence: CDR1 SGHAT, CDR2 FQDESV (reference sequence). The CDR3 sequence is 13 residues long. V gave up 3 bases and J gave up 4 bases, with 10 bases separating them.

The gene calls are TRBV7-2 and TRBJ2-2, with no clear D. The CDR3 covers 16 residues. Germline V gene sequence: CDR1 SGHTA, CDR2 FQGNSA. The germline V and J ends were trimmed by 3 bases and 2 bases, with 13 bases remaining between them. The CDR3 DNA sequence: TGTGCCAGCAGCTTTCAGACAACCTCAAACACCGGGGAGCTGTTTTTT. Its translation is CASSFQTTSNTGELFF.

V and J are TRBV3-1 (or the pseudogene TRBV3-2) and TRBJ2-1; D perhaps matches TRBD2 (5 bases). Germline CDR1 is LGHDT and CDR2 is YNNKEL (reference sequence). This CDR3 is 14 amino acids long. V lost 4 bases to trimming and J lost 0 bases, with 7 bases between them. The CDR3 region has the DNA TGTGCCAGCAGCCGTGGGAGCTCCTACAATGAGCAGTTCTTC. This codes for CASSRGSSYNEQFF.

In this sample, this clone turned up a few times. The V gene is TRBV30, the J gene TRBJ2-7; perhaps D is TRBD1 or TRBD2 (5 bases each). The CDR3 totals 15 residues. From germline, CDR1 is GTSNPN and CDR2 SVGIG (reference sequence). Trimming left V 0 bases short and J 2 bases short, with 14 bases between. In nucleotides, the CDR3 is TGTGCCTGGAGTGTCCAGGTGAGGGGTACCTACGAGCAGTACTTC. Translated: CAWSVQVRGTYEQYF.

The J gene is TRBJ2-7, the V gene TRBV7-2, with D maybe TRBD1 (6 bases). V was trimmed by 3 bases and J by 1 base, leaving 10 bases between them. Per the germline V gene, CDR1 is SGHTA and CDR2 is FQGNSA. This CDR3 contains 14 residues. The CDR3 region is CASSFQGISYEQYF. The CDR3 DNA sequence: TGTGCCAGCAGCTTCCAGGGGATATCCTACGAGCAGTACTTC.

This clone turned up a few times. The V call is TRBV11-2, the J call TRBJ1-1; a weak D match, TRBD1 (5 bases). CDR1 and CDR2 from the germline V gene are SGHAT and FQNNGV. V was cut by 3 bases and J by 7 bases, with 15 bases left in between. CDR3 length: 14 amino acids. CDR3 loop: CASSFGLRDGEAFF. DNA of the CDR3: TGTGCCAGCAGCTTCGGCCTCCGGGACGGTGAAGCTTTCTTT.

The gene calls are TRBV24-1 and TRBJ2-7; D ambiguous. The germline V gene encodes CDR1 KGHDR and CDR2 SFDVKD. V lost 1 base and J lost 3, with 0 bases in between. This CDR3 has 11 residues. CDR3 residues: CATSDFYEQYF. The CDR3 DNA reads as TGTGCCACCAGTGATTTCTACGAGCAGTACTTC.

The chain joins TRBV7-2 to TRBJ2-3; no clear D. The CDR3 sequence is 13 residues long. The germline gives CDR1 SGHTA, CDR2 FQGNSA. With 5 bases removed from V and 6 bases from J, the gap between germline ends came to 12 bases. The CDR3 bases are TGTGCCAGCAGCCTTTCGAAGTCGGATACGCAGTATTTT. This gives the protein CASSLSKSDTQYF.

This sequence joins TRBV28 and TRBJ2-2; unclear D gene. This CDR3 contains 13 residues. Trimming cost V 2 bases and J 5 bases, with 6 bases left between them. Germline-derived CDR1 and CDR2 are MDHEN and SYDVKM. The CDR3 region is CASSLVGTGELFF. The CDR3 coding sequence is TGTGCCAGCAGTTTAGTGGGAACCGGGGAGCTGTTTTTT. The full variable domain, completed using reference TRBV28 and TRBJ2-2, is DVKVTQSSRYLVKRTGEKVFLECVQDMDHENMFWYRQDPGLGLRLIYFSYDVKMKEKGDIPEGYSVSREKKERFSLILESASTNQTSMYLCASSLVGTGELFFGEGSRLTVL.

The rearrangement joins TRBV9 to TRBJ2-2; perhaps TRBD2 as D (7 bases). Looked up from germline, CDR1 is SGDLS and CDR2 is YYNGEE. Trimming cost V 7 bases and J 0 bases, with 10 bases left between them. CDR3 length equals 14 residues. The CDR3 region is CASGGAPNTGELFF. The CDR3 DNA sequence: TGTGCCAGCGGGGGGGCGCCGAACACCGGGGAGCTGTTTTTT.

The chain combines TRBV27 with TRBJ1-1; D uncertain. The V and J ends lost 7 bases and 0 bases respectively, with 15 bases between them. The CDR3 is made up of 15 amino acids. Germline CDR1 reads MNHEY; CDR2 reads SMNVEV (reference sequence). The CDR3 bases are TGTGCCAGCAACAAGGACTTCACAATGAACACTGAAGCTTTCTTT. Translation gives CASNKDFTMNTEAFF.